The present entry profiles one T cell receptor beta chain with its context. PCR was performed using 60 Vbeta and 13 Jbeta primers. The table came from immunoSEQ multiplex PCR; TCRdb's copy has only in-frame clones and leaves some out. The data show 100,000 or so clones, around four fifths seen once. The CDR3 has 15 amino acids. CDR1 and CDR2 from the germline V gene are SGHNT and YYREEE (reference sequence). V lost 0 bases, J lost 3 bases, and 3 bases stayed unmatched. The data stem from a study of cytomegalovirus exposure and HLA in healthy donors. Study at large: The 100 million to 120 million unique TCR beta sequences, from 150 million to 200 million T cells, were found by an earlier analysis. The study's early data release held about 85 million unique TCRs from HLA-typed donors.

V is TRBV5-4 and J is TRBJ1-2; TRBD1 matches 9 bases. The TCR was taken from a man in his thirties or forties in good health and CMV-seronegative. Material for sequencing was PBMCs. CDR3 sequence reads: CASSLGTGVDYGYTF. CDR3 bases: TGTGCCAGCAGCTTGGGGACAGGGGTGGACTATGGCTACACCTTC.